This TCR beta chain emerged from a study of blood T cell repertoires in COVID-19 (dated by TCRdb to the early 2020s). As for the study more broadly: The collaborator samples originated in the United States, Italy and Spain and spanned the acute and convalescent phases of COVID-19. The samples were drawn from the first 160 participants of the ongoing ImmuneRACE study and from over a thousand subjects provided by 6 global collaborators. The repertoires were released in a freely available public database meant as a resource for research on the immune response to SARS-CoV-2. Subjects who had been exposed to COVID-19, were actively infected with it, or had recovered from it provided the deeply sampled blood TCRbeta repertoires that made up the dataset. The prospective study material was composed of cDNA or gDNA derived from T cells, B-cell-depleted T cells, or PBMCs. The sample metadata nearly always contained a de-identified subject ID, COVID-19 status, age in years and sex. HLA class I and class II types, where available, came from metadata supplied by the sample provider rather than from assay-based typing. Study-wide conclusions, independent of this receptor: Clinical and demographic metadata were provided uncurated, with the amount varying by source and participant.

TCRbeta CDR3 regions were amplified from genomic DNA by means of the immunoSEQ Assay, a bias-controlled multiplex PCR. The study's processing was this. The number of nucleated cells in each sample was estimated from the amplification of reference gene primers within the assay. To quantify the absolute abundance of each unique TCRbeta CDR3 rearrangement, sequence reads were collapsed and filtered. For each sample, productive Simpson clonality was calculated as the square root of Simpson's diversity index over productive rearrangements. The immuneACCESS repertoire file appears here via TCRdb, limited to in-frame rearrangements. These files lack a portion of the clones; in checked studies, under half of the deficit traces to unresolved V genes, and the cause of the others is not known. D and trimming were read from the DNA, whereas the V and J calls and clone size are those reported in that table. This sample is represented by 160,000 or so clones; roughly 90% of them were singletons. Jointly, the top ten make up 2.5% to 3% of the sample.

The collaborating institutions used their own protocols to collect whole blood in K2EDTA tubes. For TCRbeta analysis, collaborators shipped samples in one of three forms: frozen whole blood, isolated PBMCs, or DNA extracted from either of those sample types. V and J are truncated by 3 bases and 4 bases respectively, leaving an intervening sequence of 4 bases. From its cysteine to its phenylalanine, the CDR3 spans 12 amino acids. The retained sequence is limited to the CDR3, 36 bases, with the frame set at the first base. In the germline V gene, CDR1 corresponds to MNHEY and CDR2 to SVGEGT. To note about this clone: What antigen it recognizes has not been identified. Base qualities are not provided; no much larger clone lies one nucleotide away.

The receptor was derived from a man aged 55 to 70 with acute or convalescent COVID-19. This receptor chain uses TRBV6-2 or TRBV6-3 and TRBJ2-1; no confident D gene assignment can be made. Sequencing used peripheral blood. CDR3 protein: CASSYSYNEQFF. The nucleotides read TGTGCCAGCAGTTATTCTTACAATGAGCAGTTCTTC.